Reported below is one T cell receptor (beta chain). What it recognizes is unknown. This record belongs to a study of cytomegalovirus exposure and HLA in healthy donors. General study findings and limits: In an earlier analysis, productive rearrangement rates for most beta V segments clustered near 87% or 30%. The study labeled 150 to 200 TCR beta chains cytomegalovirus-associated. TCR beta V- and J-gene trimming, according to a later analysis, was linked to a missense DCLRE1C variant.

Germline assignment: CDR1 SGHKS and CDR2 YYEKEE (reference sequence). V lost 3 bases, J lost 4 bases, and 6 bases stayed unmatched. The CDR3 runs 15 residues. 60 Vbeta and 13 Jbeta primers were used in PCR. TCRdb's copy holds only in-frame clones and misses some; the assay was immunoSEQ multiplex PCR. The sample data list around 37,000 clones. The V and J genes are TRBV5-5 and TRBJ1-5; 8 bases are a match to TRBD1. This clonotype was sampled from a human donor in good health. Sequencing was done on a sample of PBMCs. CDR3: CASSWGQAGNQPQHF. The CDR3 bases are TGTGCCAGCAGCTGGGGACAGGCGGGAAATCAGCCCCAGCATTTT.